A selection of T cell receptor beta chains follows, all from one sample in a study of Graves' ophthalmopathy and Graves' hyperthyroidism. TCRdb fed the multiplex PCR reads into MiXCR, producing one record per CDR3 protein. The table records about 400,000 distinct CDR3 sequences, 21% of them present only once. Specimen: peripheral blood. These receptors were taken from a woman aged 18-29 years with stable Graves' hyperthyroidism. CDR3s leave out the opening cysteine and the closing phenylalanine or tryptophan. The order of the fields is CDR3 protein, J gene, D gene, V gene. The D gene is left open where the match is weak.

CDR3: ASSVDRGENTEAF
J: TRBJ1-1
D: .
V: TRBV9

CDR3: ASSMRAENTEAF
J: TRBJ1-1
D: .
V: TRBV19

CDR3: ASRPSDRRLLQETQY
J: TRBJ2-5
D: .
V: TRBV6-1

CDR3: ASKTVWTANQPQH
J: TRBJ1-5
D: .
V: TRBV19

CDR3: ATSGDSHEQY
J: TRBJ2-7
D: TRBD2
V: TRBV2

CDR3: ASSLGFQQNTEAF
J: TRBJ1-1
D: .
V: TRBV7-2

CDR3: ASSIWTGGNTEAF
J: TRBJ1-1
D: TRBD1
V: TRBV19

CDR3: ASSYNGPRSGNTIY
J: TRBJ1-3
D: .
V: TRBV6-5

CDR3: ASGLSRGYT
J: TRBJ1-2
D: .
V: TRBV19

CDR3: ATSFRDQPQH
J: TRBJ1-5
D: .
V: TRBV6-2/TRBV6-3

CDR3: ASRGTGQITGELF
J: TRBJ2-2
D: TRBD1
V: TRBV2

CDR3: ASSLGAVRGFQY
J: TRBJ2-5
D: TRBD1
V: TRBV7-2

CDR3: ASSLGSGRYIQY
J: TRBJ2-4
D: TRBD2
V: TRBV12-3/TRBV12-4

CDR3: ASSYDVSGEQY
J: TRBJ2-7
D: .
V: TRBV6-5

CDR3: ASSYSTGLQGPYQETQY
J: TRBJ2-5
D: .
V: TRBV6-2/TRBV6-3

CDR3: ASSIRWREAF
J: TRBJ1-1
D: .
V: TRBV19

CDR3: SIRLAENYNEQF
J: TRBJ2-1
D: TRBD2
V: TRBV29-1

CDR3: ASSLGASYEQY
J: TRBJ2-7
D: .
V: TRBV11-1

CDR3: ASSLAPANYGYT
J: TRBJ1-2
D: .
V: TRBV11-2

CDR3: ASSSTRTGNTGELF
J: TRBJ2-2
D: .
V: TRBV19

CDR3: SARDVSQGQGEQY
J: TRBJ2-7
D: .
V: TRBV20-1

CDR3: ASMKRGDSPLH
J: TRBJ1-6
D: .
V: TRBV6-1

CDR3: AWSVHRPSMIEQY
J: TRBJ2-7
D: .
V: TRBV30

CDR3: ASRHRGRGTEAF
J: TRBJ1-1
D: TRBD1
V: TRBV6-5

CDR3: ASSPGVAGRETQY
J: TRBJ2-5
D: TRBD2
V: TRBV11-2

CDR3: ASSFRHTEAF
J: TRBJ1-1
D: .
V: TRBV12-3/TRBV12-4

CDR3: ASTESLPSGQETQY
J: TRBJ2-5
D: TRBD2
V: TRBV6-1

CDR3: SARDRYCEQY
J: TRBJ2-7
D: .
V: TRBV20-1

CDR3: ASKLAGDYEQY
J: TRBJ2-7
D: TRBD2
V: TRBV5-1

CDR3: ASRGSGDNQPQH
J: TRBJ1-5
D: .
V: TRBV4-2

CDR3: ASSQDWPVTYEQY
J: TRBJ2-7
D: .
V: TRBV4-2

CDR3: ASSEWYPGQGARAF
J: TRBJ1-1
D: TRBD1
V: TRBV25-1

CDR3: ASSSATSGIIDEQY
J: TRBJ2-7
D: TRBD2
V: TRBV25-1

CDR3: ASSFDGDSSYEQY
J: TRBJ2-7
D: TRBD1
V: TRBV27

CDR3: ASCQLAGLYEQY
J: TRBJ2-7
D: TRBD2
V: TRBV2

CDR3: ASSLGRGEAF
J: TRBJ1-1
D: .
V: TRBV12-3/TRBV12-4

CDR3: ASSLRRTGPERGTEAF
J: TRBJ1-1
D: TRBD1
V: TRBV5-1

CDR3: SAKLTHWTGNSYEQY
J: TRBJ2-7
D: TRBD1
V: TRBV20-1

CDR3: ASRGAYPQY
J: TRBJ2-7
D: .
V: TRBV2

CDR3: ASRWGNAYEQY
J: TRBJ2-7
D: .
V: TRBV28

CDR3: ASSFGTGQTTF
J: TRBJ1-1
D: TRBD1
V: TRBV12-3/TRBV12-4

CDR3: ASSLVIGELF
J: TRBJ2-2
D: .
V: TRBV5-1

CDR3: ATSRDQTSRETQY
J: TRBJ2-5
D: .
V: TRBV15

CDR3: ASSPYRLAGEQKHAVQETQY
J: TRBJ2-5
D: TRBD2
V: TRBV4-2

CDR3: ASRNNPDFGYGYT
J: TRBJ1-2
D: .
V: TRBV6-1

CDR3: ASSQDPWTPYSNQPQH
J: TRBJ1-5
D: .
V: TRBV4-3

CDR3: SVPGQGNYGYT
J: TRBJ1-2
D: TRBD1
V: TRBV29-1

CDR3: SAPEQREKETQY
J: TRBJ2-5
D: TRBD2
V: TRBV20-1

CDR3: ASSSTGDPGETQY
J: TRBJ2-5
D: TRBD1
V: TRBV7-3

CDR3: ASSLGLALGEQY
J: TRBJ2-7
D: TRBD2
V: TRBV7-9

CDR3: ASGHGGGEQY
J: TRBJ2-7
D: TRBD2
V: TRBV12-5